The source of this T cell receptor (beta chain) is a study of blood T cell repertoires in COVID-19. Original processing methods: Reference gene primer amplification gave estimated nucleated cell counts. The assay was immunoSEQ multiplex PCR, and TCRdb's table has in-frame clones only and misses some. V and J calls and clone size are given by that table; D and trimming were obtained from the DNA. The profile covers some 320,000 clones, with 85% appearing a single time and under 2% taken by the ten largest. This CDR3 contains 14 residues. Germline CDR1 and CDR2: SGHNT and YYREEE (reference sequence). V was pared by 7 bases and J by 5 bases, with 18 bases between.

The chain recombines TRBV5-4 with TRBJ2-5; TRBD2 is a possible D gene (5 bases). The receptor's source is a woman under 40 who had been exposed to COVID-19. Source material: PBMCs or T cells enriched from blood (not recorded which). CDR3: CASGPEGRGETQYF. The CDR3 coding sequence is TGTGCCAGCGGCCCAGAGGGCCGAGGGGAGACCCAGTACTTC. The complete variable domain, with remaining parts taken from reference TRBV5-4 and TRBJ2-5, reads ETGVTQSPTHLIKTRGQQVTLRCSSQSGHNTVSWYQQALGQGPQFIFQYYREEENGRGNFPPRFSGLQFPNYSSELNVNALELDDSALYLCASGPEGRGETQYFGPGTRLLVL.